This note documents a single TCR beta chain sequence. The antigen it recognizes is unknown. Base quality data are lacking; no much larger clone is found one base away. This sample is part of a study of blood T cell repertoires in COVID-19 (dated by TCRdb to 2018 to 2021). For context, the study as a whole: Samples from collaborators originated in the United States, Italy and Spain and spanned both the acute and convalescent phases of COVID-19. The material from the prospective study consisted of cDNA or gDNA derived from T cells, B-cell-depleted T cells, or PBMCs. Deeply sampled blood TCRbeta repertoires from subjects exposed to, actively infected with, or recovered from COVID-19 were included in the dataset. The repertoires were released in a freely available public database intended as a resource for research on the immune response to SARS-CoV-2. Samples were obtained from the ongoing ImmuneRACE study (first 160 participants) and from 1,000 to 1,500 subjects provided by 6 global collaborators. A de-identified subject ID, COVID-19 status, age in years and sex were almost always included in the sample metadata. Where HLA class I and class II types were available, the types were taken from metadata supplied by the sample provider, not from assay-based typing.

As encoded in the germline V gene, CDR1 is SGHAT while CDR2 is FQNNGV. From its cysteine to its phenylalanine, the CDR3 spans 16 amino acids. Of the read, only the CDR3 DNA is kept; its 48 bases are in frame from base 1. V is pared back by 6 bases and J by 3 bases, with 20 bases lying between the germline termini. One collaborating source in Seattle enrolled patients while the patients were actively infected and followed the patients over time throughout the course of disease. Whole blood was collected in K2EDTA tubes by collaborating institutions according to the institutions' own protocols. For TCRbeta analysis, collaborators shipped samples in one of three forms: frozen whole blood, isolated PBMCs, or DNA extracted from either of those sample types. TCRbeta CDR3 regions were amplified from genomic DNA using the immunoSEQ Assay, a bias-controlled multiplex PCR. Per the original workflow: The number of nucleated cells in each sample was estimated by amplification of reference gene primers within the assay. Sequence reads were collapsed and filtered to measure the absolute abundance of every unique TCRbeta CDR3 rearrangement. For each sample, productive Simpson clonality was calculated by taking the square root of Simpson's diversity index across productive rearrangements. The clones in this table, taken by TCRdb from immuneACCESS, are in-frame only. Not every clone is retained; where verified, under half of the shortfall comes from an unresolved V gene, and the cause of the rest is unknown. D and trimming come from the DNA, and the V and J calls and clone size come from that table. A total of roughly 400,000 clones appear in this sample, approximately 89% of them only once. Roughly 2.1% of the sample goes to the ten largest clones.

Here is what the overall study found, with its caveats: The quantity of clinical and demographic metadata differed by source and by participant and was supplied without curation.

This receptor was obtained from a woman aged 60-75 years with COVID-19, enrolled during active disease. The source material was peripheral blood. The rearrangement combines TRBV11-2 with TRBJ1-1, and perhaps TRBD1 as D gene, on 6 matching bases. CDR3 sequence: CASSPWGLHRDTEAFF. Here is the DNA: TGTGCCAGCAGTCCCTGGGGCCTTCACAGGGACACTGAAGCTTTCTTT.